This T cell receptor beta chain stems from a study of cytomegalovirus exposure and HLA in healthy donors listed by TCRdb under 2017. As for the study more broadly: The roughly 670 repertoires of the first cohort and the roughly 120 validation repertoires were produced on the same platform, according to a later analysis. Besides the first cohort of hundreds of subjects, a separate validation cohort made up of 120 different subjects was used. High-throughput TCR immunosequencing, statistical association of individual TCRs with disease status, and machine learning were combined to predict cytomegalovirus infection status. The aim of the study was to test whether cataloging public T cell receptors could identify signatures of past pathogen exposure. The research as a whole found: All 120 or so repertoires were used to score co-occurrence in the validation cohort in a later analysis, because that analysis had no HLA typing for the cohort. Across donors, most TCR sequences were observed very rarely, whereas some public TCRs were present in many individuals. Cytomegalovirus status was reported to be diagnosed by the classifier with high specificity and sensitivity in both the original and validation cohorts. A few of the identified cytomegalovirus-associated TCR beta chains were confirmed in vitro to be specific for cytomegalovirus antigens. Of the cluster scores, 94% were above 0 in a later analysis, which found that TCRs clustered in the first cohort also tended to co-occur in the 120 validation repertoires. It was suggested by the authors that the approach could potentially be generalized to other disease states and immunological phenotypes. The study gave a list of around 170 TCR beta chains associated with cytomegalovirus.

Taken from the germline V gene, the CDR1 and CDR2 loops are SQVTM and ANQGSEA. Trimming removed 4 bases from V and 2 bases from J; the gene matches leave 1 base unexplained. The CDR3 goes from the cysteine to the phenylalanine over 12 residues. CDR3 DNA is the only sequence kept; it has 36 bases, read in frame from the first base. Concerning this clone: This receptor's antigen is unknown. Per-nucleotide qualities are absent, and no much larger clonotype sits a single base away.

Separate from the roughly 660-subject first cohort, the validation cohort of 90 to 150 subjects was the group to which the donors belonged. The method behind the library was the immunoSEQ multiplex PCR assay. Per the original workflow: A statistical classification framework was built to diagnose cytomegalovirus status from the catalog of TCR beta chain sequences. The clones in this table, taken by TCRdb from immuneACCESS, are in-frame only. Not every clone is retained; where verified, under half of the shortfall comes from an unresolved V gene, and the cause of the rest is unknown. That table is the source of V, J and clone size, and D and trimming were worked out from the DNA. A total of 150,000 to 200,000 clones appear in this sample, less than 95% of them only once. Jointly, the top ten make up 3% of the sample.

Sequenced input: PBMCs. The rearranged segments are TRBV29-1 and TRBJ2-7, and 8 junctional nucleotides match TRBD1. The source of this sequence is a woman aged 18-29 years in good health and CMV-seropositive. The nucleotide sequence reads as follows: TGCAGCGTTGTACAGGGGGCCTACGAGCAGTACTTC. Translated, it gives CSVVQGAYEQYF.